The T cell receptor beta chain described here comes from a study of cytomegalovirus exposure and HLA in healthy donors. The PCR was carried out with 60 Vbeta primers and 13 Jbeta primers. TCRdb keeps only in-frame clones here, not all; method: immunoSEQ multiplex PCR. The table has about 210,000 clones, roughly 87% seen once. The germline gives CDR1 MNHEY, CDR2 SMNVEV (reference sequence). The CDR3 consists of 15 residues. J gave up 5 bases and V 10 bases, and 7 bases lay outside the gene matches. The sequence came from a middle-aged man in good health and CMV-seropositive. Sequenced material: PBMCs. J is TRBJ2-6 and V is TRBV27, with TRBD1 matching 11 bases. The CDR3 nucleotides are TGTGCCACCTCGGACAGGGGGCTCTGGGCCAACGTCCTGACTTTC. Residues: CATSDRGLWANVLTF. Filled out from reference TRBV27 and TRBJ2-6, the complete variable domain reads EAQVTQNPRYLITVTGKKLTVTCSQNMNHEYMSWYRQDPGLGLRQIYYSMNVEVTDKGDVPEGYKVSRKEKRNFPLILESPSPNQTSLYFCATSDRGLWANVLTFGAGSRLTVL.